This T cell receptor beta chain was observed in a study of CD8 T cells in Susac syndrome. RNA was extracted with the RNeasy kit, and a quantity of 0.5 to 1 ug was reverse transcribed using random hexamers. Amplification of TCR beta CDR3 was carried out by immunoSEQ multiplex PCR, which covered 54 Vbeta and 13 Jbeta segments. Each CDR3 protein gets one entry after TCRdb re-called the immunoSEQ multiplex PCR reads with MiXCR. The sample has roughly 150,000 distinct CDR3 sequences; less than 95% are singletons. Germline V gene sequence: CDR1 SQVTM, CDR2 ANQGSEA. This CDR3 region has 13 residues. V lost 4 bases and J lost 4, with 13 bases in between. In regard to this clonotype: The antigen is not known.

The multiple sclerosis control cohort comprised treatment-naive individuals presenting with stable or active relapsing-remitting disease. Broader study findings: The study admitted that it had a relatively small number of individuals in its TCR sequencing and HLA analysis.

The sequenced sample consisted of CD4+ T cells from PBMCs. This chain uses TRBV29-1 with TRBJ2-5; D is undetermined. This TCR was recovered from a human donor with multiple sclerosis. CDR3: CSVGASSGETQYF. The CDR3 DNA reads as TGCAGCGTTGGAGCCAGCTCTGGAGAGACCCAGTACTTC. Full variable domain (rest looked up from reference TRBV29-1 and TRBJ2-5): SAVISQKPSRDICQRGTSLTIQCQVDSQVTMMFWYRQQPGQSLTLIATANQGSEATYESGFVIDKFPISRPNLTFSTLTVSNMSPEDSSIYLCSVGASSGETQYFGPGTRLLVL.